The clone carrying this TCR beta chain was counted once. This entry is derived from a study of blood T cell repertoires in COVID-19. The protocol was immunoSEQ multiplex PCR, while the TCRdb copy is restricted to in-frame clones and leaves out a portion. The sample holds 200,000 to 250,000 clones, about 85% seen once. Sequencing was done on a sample of peripheral blood. This receptor was taken from a woman aged 60-75 years who had recovered from COVID-19.

The CDR3 loop reads CASSLVGSGELFF. DNA of the CDR3: TGTGCCAGCAGCTTAGTGGGGAGCGGGGAGCTGTTTTTT. The chain joins TRBV7-8 to TRBJ2-2; the D gene is possibly TRBD2 (5 bases). The CDR3 covers 13 residues. CDR1 and CDR2 (germline): SGHVS, FQNEAQ. Trimming cost V 1 base and J 7 bases, with 7 bases left between them.